These T cell receptor beta chains were read from a single sample in a study of post-analysis software for immune sequencing data. TCRdb analysed the PCR reads with MiXCR anew, one entry per CDR3 protein. The sample includes about 460,000 distinct CDR3 sequences, 40% to 55% of them seen just once. Sequencing was done on a sample of blood. The receptors originated from a girl aged 10 to 17 with multiple sclerosis. Each CDR3 is given with its conserved first and last residue. The D gene is left open where the match is weak. Rows give clone size only sometimes, using once, few, many, or a class for an expanded clone.

TRBV12-3/TRBV12-4	-	TRBJ2-1	few	CASSLAGRRGSQQFF	TGTGCCAGCAGTTTAGCGGGACGCCGGGGGAGTCAGCAGTTCTTC
TRBV3-1	TRBD2	TRBJ2-7	few	CASSQDSPGLFYEQYF	TGTGCCAGCAGCCAAGATTCGCCGGGACTATTCTACGAGCAGTACTTC
TRBV6-1	-	TRBJ2-3	-	CASSDPGLGTDTQYF	TGTGCCAGCAGTGACCCGGGGCTGGGAACAGATACGCAGTATTTT
TRBV7-9	TRBD2	TRBJ2-1	-	CASSRMILAGGFNEQFF	TGTGCCAGCAGCCGAATGATACTAGCGGGAGGGTTCAATGAGCAGTTCTTC
TRBV5-1	TRBD2	TRBJ2-5	-	CASSLQRMTSGMLETQYF	TGCGCCAGCAGCCTTCAGAGGATGACTAGCGGGATGTTAGAGACCCAGTACTTC
TRBV7-9	TRBD1	TRBJ1-6	-	CASSSGGTDTNSPLHF	TGTGCCAGCAGCTCAGGGGGGACCGACACTAATTCACCCCTCCACTTT
TRBV7-3	-	TRBJ2-3	few	CASSLAPGVSTDTQYF	TGTGCCAGCAGCTTAGCCCCGGGAGTCAGCACAGATACGCAGTATTTT
TRBV10-3	TRBD2	TRBJ2-7	few	CAISDPGRSSGSSYEQYF	TGTGCCATCAGTGACCCGGGAAGATCTAGCGGGAGCTCCTACGAGCAGTACTTC
TRBV12-3/TRBV12-4	TRBD2	TRBJ2-3	few	CASSPGLAGGVDTQYF	TGTGCCAGCAGTCCCGGGCTAGCGGGAGGGGTAGATACGCAGTATTTT
TRBV7-2	-	TRBJ1-2	-	CASSLGEESYGYTF	TGTGCCAGCAGCTTAGGCGAGGAGTCCTATGGCTACACCTTC
TRBV6-5	TRBD2	TRBJ2-1	few	CASRLAGVYDEQFF	TGTGCCAGCAGGTTAGCGGGAGTGTACGATGAGCAGTTCTTC
TRBV5-1	TRBD2	TRBJ2-1	few	CASSLYQRDYNEQFF	TGCGCCAGCAGCTTGTACCAGCGGGACTACAATGAGCAGTTCTTC
TRBV2	TRBD1	TRBJ2-7	-	CASSERTGGGYEQYF	TGTGCCAGCAGTGAAAGGACAGGGGGCGGCTACGAGCAGTACTTC
TRBV29-1	TRBD2	TRBJ2-1	-	CSVAFYGDPRLAGGYNEQFF	TGCAGCGTTGCCTTCTATGGGGACCCTAGACTAGCGGGAGGTTACAATGAGCAGTTCTTC
TRBV7-7	-	TRBJ2-2	-	CASGLGTGELFF	TGTGCTAGCGGCTTGGGAACCGGGGAGCTGTTTTTT
TRBV7-2	TRBD2	TRBJ2-3	-	CASSRPRLARSTDTQYF	TGTGCCAGCAGCCGGCCCAGACTAGCGCGGAGCACAGATACGCAGTATTTT
TRBV28	-	TRBJ2-7	-	CASSPGYRSPYEQYF	TGTGCCAGCAGTCCCGGATACCGGAGCCCCTACGAGCAGTACTTC
TRBV27	TRBD1	TRBJ1-1	-	CASSLIPGQPNTEAFF	TGTGCCAGCAGTTTAATACCGGGACAGCCGAACACTGAAGCTTTCTTT
TRBV10-3	-	TRBJ2-5	-	CAIGPTGQETQYF	TGTGCCATCGGCCCGACAGGCCAAGAGACCCAGTACTTC
TRBV6-6	TRBD1	TRBJ1-5	-	CASTGTGDGQPQHF	TGTGCCAGTACCGGGACAGGGGATGGACAGCCCCAGCATTTT
TRBV4-2	-	TRBJ2-4	-	CASSQDFEGDGDIQYF	TGTGCCAGCAGCCAAGATTTTGAAGGGGATGGGGACATTCAGTACTTC
TRBV6-1	-	TRBJ1-4	few	CASRGHLGRINEKLFF	TGTGCCAGCAGGGGGCACCTCGGACGGATTAATGAAAAACTGTTTTTT
TRBV19	-	TRBJ2-7	few	CASSYLQGGEQYF	TGTGCCAGTAGTTACTTACAGGGCGGCGAGCAGTACTTC
TRBV12-3/TRBV12-4	-	TRBJ2-7	-	CASRPSGYLAEQYF	TGTGCCAGCAGGCCCTCGGGCTATCTTGCCGAGCAGTACTTC
TRBV7-2	TRBD1	TRBJ2-1	-	CASSSKQGANYNEQFF	TGTGCCAGCAGCTCCAAACAGGGGGCGAATTACAATGAGCAGTTCTTC
TRBV20-1	TRBD1	TRBJ2-1	many	CSARRQGRSYNEQFF	TGCAGTGCTAGAAGACAGGGACGGTCCTACAATGAGCAGTTCTTC
TRBV27	-	TRBJ2-3	-	CASRRTSTDTQYF	TGTGCCAGCAGACGGACTAGCACAGATACGCAGTATTTT
TRBV24-1	TRBD2	TRBJ2-1	few	CATSDRREGLGNEQFF	TGTGCCACCAGTGATCGGCGGGAGGGCCTCGGCAATGAGCAGTTCTTC
TRBV10-3	TRBD2	TRBJ2-1	-	CAISGTSGYNEQFF	TGTGCCATCAGTGGGACTAGCGGGTACAATGAGCAGTTCTTC
TRBV11-2	-	TRBJ2-5	-	CASSFTEETQYF	TGTGCCAGCAGCTTTACCGAAGAGACCCAGTACTTC
TRBV29-1	-	TRBJ2-1	-	CSVDLPGTQVSSYNEQFF	TGCAGCGTTGATCTGCCGGGGACTCAAGTAAGCTCCTACAATGAGCAGTTCTTC
TRBV29-1	-	TRBJ1-2	-	CSVGPQVSGYTF	TGCAGCGTTGGTCCCCAAGTGAGTGGCTACACCTTC
TRBV12-3/TRBV12-4	-	TRBJ2-5	-	CASRPELGRETQYF	TGTGCCAGCAGGCCAGAGCTAGGAAGGGAGACCCAGTACTTC
TRBV18	-	TRBJ1-2	-	CASSPDGYGYAF	TGTGCCAGCTCCCCGGACGGCTATGGCTACGCCTTC
TRBV29-1	-	TRBJ2-7	many	CSVEDQALPYEQYF	TGCAGCGTTGAAGATCAAGCCCTACCCTACGAGCAGTACTTC
TRBV20-1	TRBD2	TRBJ2-5	-	CSAPGLAHDGGTQYF	TGCAGTGCACCGGGACTAGCGCACGACGGGGGGACCCAGTACTTC
TRBV4-2	-	TRBJ2-7	-	CASSQDRANLYEQYF	TGTGCCAGCAGCCAAGACAGGGCGAATCTCTACGAGCAGTACTTC
TRBV7-3	TRBD2	TRBJ2-3	-	CASSPTGGRADTQYF	TGTGCCAGCAGCCCCACGGGAGGCCGGGCAGATACGCAGTATTTT
TRBV11-2	-	TRBJ2-7	-	CASSLIREQYF	TGTGCCAGCAGCTTAATCAGAGAGCAGTACTTC
TRBV7-8	-	TRBJ1-5	few	CASSYTGVTSNQPQHF	TGTGCCAGCAGCTATACAGGAGTAACTAGCAATCAGCCCCAGCATTTT
TRBV20-1	-	TRBJ2-3	few	CSALVGSLMSGITDTQYF	TGCAGTGCTCTGGTGGGCTCCCTGATGAGCGGTATCACAGATACGCAGTATTTT
TRBV20-1	-	TRBJ2-3	-	CSAFLAGFTDTQYF	TGCAGTGCTTTTCTAGCCGGATTCACAGATACGCAGTATTTT
TRBV12-3/TRBV12-4	TRBD1	TRBJ1-5	few	CASSHYGTAHSNQPQHF	TGTGCCAGCAGTCACTACGGGACAGCGCATAGCAATCAGCCCCAGCATTTT
TRBV7-9	-	TRBJ1-2	-	CASSAEQLYGYTF	TGTGCCAGCAGCGCAGAGCAGCTCTACGGCTACACCTTC
TRBV9	TRBD2	TRBJ2-7	-	CASSVAASGSIYEQYF	TGTGCCAGCAGCGTAGCGGCTAGCGGGAGTATCTACGAGCAGTACTTC
TRBV10-3	-	TRBJ2-5	-	CASHPSAQETQYF	TGTGCCAGCCATCCTTCAGCCCAAGAGACCCAGTACTTC
TRBV3-1	TRBD1	TRBJ1-2	-	CASSSRDREYGYTF	TGTGCCAGCAGCAGCAGGGACAGGGAATATGGCTACACCTTC
TRBV24-1	-	TRBJ2-3	-	CATSDRTTDTQYF	TGTGCCACCAGTGATCGGACAACAGATACGCAGTATTTT
TRBV6-5	-	TRBJ2-7	-	CASSPTPRALYEQYF	TGTGCCAGCAGTCCAACCCCCAGGGCTTTGTACGAGCAGTACTTC
TRBV20-1	-	TRBJ1-6	-	CSARRIEAPLHF	TGCAGTGCGAGAAGAATAGAGGCACCCCTCCACTTT
TRBV5-1	-	TRBJ1-1	-	CASSLVGPTVTNTEAFF	TGCGCCAGCAGCTTGGTAGGGCCAACTGTAACGAACACTGAAGCTTTCTTT
TRBV29-1	TRBD1	TRBJ1-1	-	CSAGQGEGTEAFF	TGCAGCGCAGGACAGGGAGAGGGGACTGAAGCTTTCTTT
TRBV4-2	-	TRBJ2-3	-	CASSQDRAFADTQYF	TGTGCCAGCAGCCAAGACAGGGCGTTTGCAGATACGCAGTATTTT
TRBV7-9	TRBD1	TRBJ1-6	few	CASSLIGTGDYNSPLHF	TGTGCCAGCAGCTTAATTGGGACAGGCGACTATAATTCACCCCTCCACTTT